The sequence of this T cell receptor beta chain was determined in a study of T cell responses to AZD1222 COVID-19 vaccine. Per germline, CDR1 KGHDR and CDR2 SFDVKD. This CDR3 contains 14 residues. The ends were cut back, 4 bases at V and 2 bases at J, with 8 bases in the middle. The protocol was immunoSEQ multiplex PCR, while the TCRdb copy is restricted to in-frame clones and leaves out a portion. Of some 150,000 clones in the sample, 85% were seen once. This TCR was sampled from an adult who received the MenACWY meningococcal vaccine as a control. The rearrangement joins TRBV24-1 to TRBJ2-1; no reliable D call. This specimen was peripheral blood, taken 28 days after the second dose of the MenACWY control vaccine. The CDR3 loop reads CATSDPGTYNEQFF. As DNA, the CDR3 is TGTGCCACCAGTGACCCCGGCACCTACAATGAGCAGTTCTTC.